This T cell receptor beta chain was observed in a study of type 1 regulatory T cells. Study overall: T-allo10 is a Tr1-enriched, alloantigen-specific CD4 T cell product made in vitro. Overall study results and limits: Type 1 regulatory T cells had a more restricted TCR repertoire than non-type 1 regulatory T cells.

TCRdb passed the reads through MiXCR, listing each CDR3 protein once. This sample has 60,000 to 70,000 distinct CDR3 sequences, with roughly 50% found just once. About this clonotype itself: The antigen remains unidentified.

J was trimmed by 7 bases and V by 6 bases; bases with no gene match: 2. The germline V gene encodes CDR1 DFQATT and CDR2 SNEGSKA (reference sequence). The CDR3 extends over 10 amino acids. The sequence was collected from a human donor in good health. Input material: cultured non-Tr1 T cells, either the whole culture or a sorted T cell fraction (not recorded which). The chain carries TRBV20-1 and TRBJ1-1; 7 bases line up with TRBD1. CDR3 in DNA: TGCAGTGCCGGGGACAGTGAAGCTTTCTTT. This encodes CSAGDSEAFF.